This T cell receptor beta chain was recovered during a study of immune evolution from preneoplasia to lung adenocarcinoma. Between about 2014 and 2018, patients underwent resection in Japan or China. V shed 7 bases and J shed 3 bases, with 19 bases lying between them. The germline V gene encodes CDR1 MDHEN and CDR2 SYDVKM. The CDR3 extends over 15 amino acids. TCRdb's table, derived via immunoSEQ multiplex PCR, lists solely in-frame clones and lacks some. The data hold around 11,000 clones, with roughly 85% observed a single time. This chain links TRBV28 with TRBJ2-7; weak D call: TRBD2 (5 bases). Sequencing was done on a sample of FFPE minimally invasive lung adenocarcinoma tissue. The sequence came from a person between 65 and 80 years old with lung adenocarcinoma. DNA of the CDR3: TGTGCCAGCACCATGATGCGGGCAGAGAACTACGAGCAGTACTTC. This sequence encodes CASTMMRAENYEQYF.